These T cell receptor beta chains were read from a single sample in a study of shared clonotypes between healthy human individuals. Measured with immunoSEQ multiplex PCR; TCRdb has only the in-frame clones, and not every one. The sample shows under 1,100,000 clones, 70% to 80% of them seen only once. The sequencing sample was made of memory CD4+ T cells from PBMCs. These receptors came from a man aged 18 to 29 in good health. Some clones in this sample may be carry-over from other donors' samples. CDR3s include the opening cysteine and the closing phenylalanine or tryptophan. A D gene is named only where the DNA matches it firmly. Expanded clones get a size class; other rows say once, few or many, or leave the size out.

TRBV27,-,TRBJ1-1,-,CASSKVEGNTEAFF,TGTGCCAGCAGTAAGGTTGAGGGGAACACTGAAGCTTTCTTT
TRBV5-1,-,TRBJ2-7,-,CASSLSGGSPYEQYF,TGCGCCAGCAGCTTGTCTGGGGGGTCCCCTTACGAGCAGTACTTC
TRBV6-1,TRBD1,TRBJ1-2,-,CASSLDRENGYTF,TGTGCCAGCAGTTTAGACAGGGAGAATGGCTACACCTTC
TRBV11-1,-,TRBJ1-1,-,CASSFLDTEAFF,TGTGCCAGCAGCTTTTTGGACACTGAAGCTTTCTTT
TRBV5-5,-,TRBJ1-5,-,CASSLYGGGNQPQHF,TGTGCCAGCAGCTTGTACGGGGGCGGCAATCAGCCCCAGCATTTT
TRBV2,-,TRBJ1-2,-,CASSPQGQARYGYTF,TGTGCCAGCAGTCCCCAGGGTCAAGCCCGCTATGGCTACACCTTC
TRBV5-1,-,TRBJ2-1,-,CASSLSRSSSQEQFF,TGCGCCAGCAGCTTGTCCCGCTCCTCGAGCCAGGAGCAGTTCTTC
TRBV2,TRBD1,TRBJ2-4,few,CASSGDRGAAKNIQYF,TGTGCCAGCAGTGGCGACAGGGGTGCAGCCAAAAACATTCAGTACTTC
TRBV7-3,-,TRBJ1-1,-,CASSSGPGTGSTEAFF,TGTGCCAGCAGCTCTGGCCCAGGGACCGGCAGCACTGAAGCTTTCTTT
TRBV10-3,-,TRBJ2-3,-,CAISDSDTQYF,TGTGCCATCAGTGACTCAGATACGCAGTATTTT
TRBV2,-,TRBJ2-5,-,CASSELPQETQYF,TGTGCCAGCAGCGAGCTTCCTCAAGAGACCCAGTACTTC
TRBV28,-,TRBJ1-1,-,CASLTMNTEAFF,TGTGCCAGCCTGACAATGAACACTGAAGCTTTCTTT
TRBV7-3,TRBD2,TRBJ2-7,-,CASSRRAGAGAYEQYF,TGTGCCAGCAGCCGACGGGCGGGAGCGGGAGCCTACGAGCAGTACTTC
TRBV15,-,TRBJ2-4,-,CATSRVSGVGDIQYF,TGTGCCACCAGCAGAGTGTCAGGGGTAGGGGACATTCAGTACTTC
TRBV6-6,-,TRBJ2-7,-,CASKRAGAGYEQYF,TGTGCCAGCAAGCGGGCAGGCGCTGGGTACGAGCAGTACTTC